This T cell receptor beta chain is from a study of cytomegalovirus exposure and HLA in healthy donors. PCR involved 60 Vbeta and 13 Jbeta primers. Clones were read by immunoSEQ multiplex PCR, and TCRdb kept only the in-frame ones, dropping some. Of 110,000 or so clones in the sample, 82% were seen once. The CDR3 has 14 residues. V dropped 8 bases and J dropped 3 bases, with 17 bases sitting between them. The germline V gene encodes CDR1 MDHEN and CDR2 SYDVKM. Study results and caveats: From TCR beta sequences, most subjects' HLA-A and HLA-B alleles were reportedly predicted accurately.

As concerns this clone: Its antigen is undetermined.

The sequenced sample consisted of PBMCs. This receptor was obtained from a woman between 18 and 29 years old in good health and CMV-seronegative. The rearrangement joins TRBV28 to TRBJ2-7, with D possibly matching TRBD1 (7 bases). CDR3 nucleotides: TGTGCCAGCCGCCCAGGGGGGCCGTACTACGAGCAGTACTTC. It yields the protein CASRPGGPYYEQYF.